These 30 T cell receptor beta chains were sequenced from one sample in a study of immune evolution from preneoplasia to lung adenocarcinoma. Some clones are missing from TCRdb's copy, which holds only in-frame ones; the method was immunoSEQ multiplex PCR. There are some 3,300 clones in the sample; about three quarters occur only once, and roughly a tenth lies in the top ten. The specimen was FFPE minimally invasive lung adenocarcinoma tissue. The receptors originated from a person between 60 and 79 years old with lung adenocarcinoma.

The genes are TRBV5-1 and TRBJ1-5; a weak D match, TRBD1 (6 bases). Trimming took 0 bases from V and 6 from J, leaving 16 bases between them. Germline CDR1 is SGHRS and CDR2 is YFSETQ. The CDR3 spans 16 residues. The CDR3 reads CASSLGVTGASQPQHF. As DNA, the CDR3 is TGCGCCAGCAGCTTGGGCGTGACAGGAGCGAGTCAGCCCCAGCATTTT.

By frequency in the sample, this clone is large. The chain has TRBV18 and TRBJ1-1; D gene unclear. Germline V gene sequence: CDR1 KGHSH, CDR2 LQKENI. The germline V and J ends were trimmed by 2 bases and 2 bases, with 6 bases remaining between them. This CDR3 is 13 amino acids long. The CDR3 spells CASSPMSNTEAFF. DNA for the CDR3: TGTGCCAGCTCACCAATGAGTAACACTGAAGCTTTCTTT.

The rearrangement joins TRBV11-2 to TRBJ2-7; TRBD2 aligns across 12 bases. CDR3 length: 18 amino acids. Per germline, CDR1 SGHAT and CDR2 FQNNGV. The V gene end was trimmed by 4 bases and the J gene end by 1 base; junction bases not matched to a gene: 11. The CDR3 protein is CASSSTGPSGRGSYEQYF. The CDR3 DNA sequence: TGTGCCAGCAGCTCCACGGGGCCTAGCGGGAGGGGATCCTACGAGCAGTACTTC.

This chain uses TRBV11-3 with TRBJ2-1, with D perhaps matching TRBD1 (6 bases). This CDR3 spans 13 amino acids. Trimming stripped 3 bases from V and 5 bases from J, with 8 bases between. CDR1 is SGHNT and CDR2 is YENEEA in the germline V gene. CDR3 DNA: TGTGCCAGCAGCTTGGGGGCCAACAATGAGCAGTTCTTC. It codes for CASSLGANNEQFF. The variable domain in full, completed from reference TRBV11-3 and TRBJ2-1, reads EAGVVQSPRYKIIEKKQPVAFWCNPISGHNTLYWYLQNLGQGPELLIRYENEEAVDDSQLPKDRFSAERLKGVDSTLKIQPAELGDSAVYLCASSLGANNEQFFGPGTRLTVL.

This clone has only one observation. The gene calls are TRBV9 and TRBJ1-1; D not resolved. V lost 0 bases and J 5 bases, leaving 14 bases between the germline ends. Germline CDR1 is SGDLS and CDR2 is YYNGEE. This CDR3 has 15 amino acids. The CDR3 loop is CASSVGGRQGTEAFF. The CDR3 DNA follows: TGTGCCAGCAGCGTAGGGGGTCGGCAAGGGACTGAAGCTTTCTTT.

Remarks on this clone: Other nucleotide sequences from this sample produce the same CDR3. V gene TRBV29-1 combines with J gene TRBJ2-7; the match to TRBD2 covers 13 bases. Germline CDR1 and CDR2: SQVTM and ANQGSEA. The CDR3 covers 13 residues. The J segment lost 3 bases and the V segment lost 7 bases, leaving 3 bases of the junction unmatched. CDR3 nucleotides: TGCAGCGGGCGGACTAGCGGGAGCTACGAGCAGTACTTC. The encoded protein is CSGRTSGSYEQYF.

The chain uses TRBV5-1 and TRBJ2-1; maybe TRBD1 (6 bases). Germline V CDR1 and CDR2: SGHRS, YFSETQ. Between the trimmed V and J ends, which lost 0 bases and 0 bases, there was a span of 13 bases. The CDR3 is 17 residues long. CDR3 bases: TGCGCCAGCAGCTTGGCCCCAGGGGTCGGCTCCTACAATGAGCAGTTCTTC. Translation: CASSLAPGVGSYNEQFF.

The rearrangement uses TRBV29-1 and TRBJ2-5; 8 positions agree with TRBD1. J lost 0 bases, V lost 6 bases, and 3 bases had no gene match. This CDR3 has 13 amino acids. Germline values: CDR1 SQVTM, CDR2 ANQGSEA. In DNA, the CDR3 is TGCAGCGTCGGGGACAGGTACCAAGAGACCCAGTACTTC. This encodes CSVGDRYQETQYF. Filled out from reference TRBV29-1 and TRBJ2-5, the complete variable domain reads SAVISQKPSRDICQRGTSLTIQCQVDSQVTMMFWYRQQPGQSLTLIATANQGSEATYESGFVIDKFPISRPNLTFSTLTVSNMSPEDSSIYLCSVGDRYQETQYFGPGTRLLVL.

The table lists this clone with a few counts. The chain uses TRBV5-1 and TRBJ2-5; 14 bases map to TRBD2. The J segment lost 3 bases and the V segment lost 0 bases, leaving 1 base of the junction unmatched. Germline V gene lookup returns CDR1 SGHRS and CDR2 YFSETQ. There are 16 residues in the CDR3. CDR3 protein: CASSLEGLAGEETQYF. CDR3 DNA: TGCGCCAGCAGCTTGGAGGGACTAGCGGGAGAAGAGACCCAGTACTTC. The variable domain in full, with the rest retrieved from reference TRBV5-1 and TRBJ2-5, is KAGVTQTPRYLIKTRGQQVTLSCSPISGHRSVSWYQQTPGQGLQFLFEYFSETQRNKGNFPGRFSGRQFSNSRSEMNVSTLELGDSALYLCASSLEGLAGEETQYFGPGTRLLVL.

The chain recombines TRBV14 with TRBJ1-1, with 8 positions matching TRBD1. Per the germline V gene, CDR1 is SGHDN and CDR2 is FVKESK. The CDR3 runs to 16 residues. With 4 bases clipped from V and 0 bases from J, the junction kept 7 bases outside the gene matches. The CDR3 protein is CASSPPGQDMNTEAFF. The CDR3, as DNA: TGTGCCAGCAGCCCTCCGGGACAGGATATGAACACTGAAGCTTTCTTT. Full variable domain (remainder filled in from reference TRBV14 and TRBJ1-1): EAGVTQFPSHSVIEKGQTVTLRCDPISGHDNLYWYRRVMGKEIKFLLHFVKESKQDESGMPNNRFLAERTGGTYSTLKVQPAELEDSGVYFCASSPPGQDMNTEAFFGQGTRLTVV.

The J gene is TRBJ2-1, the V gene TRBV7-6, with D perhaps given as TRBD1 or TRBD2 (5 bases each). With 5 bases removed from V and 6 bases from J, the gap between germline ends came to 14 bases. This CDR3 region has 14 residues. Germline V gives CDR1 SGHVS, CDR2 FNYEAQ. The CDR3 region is CASSPGPPLNEQFF. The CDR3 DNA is TGTGCCAGCAGCCCGGGACCCCCTCTCAATGAGCAGTTCTTC.

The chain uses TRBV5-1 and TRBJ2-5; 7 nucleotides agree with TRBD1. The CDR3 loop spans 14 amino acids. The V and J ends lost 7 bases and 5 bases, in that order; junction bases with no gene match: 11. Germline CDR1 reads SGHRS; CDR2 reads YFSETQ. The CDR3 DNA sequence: TGCGCCAGCGGACTCACAGGGGACGAGGAGACCCAGTACTTC. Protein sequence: CASGLTGDEETQYF.

The DNA of the CDR3 is TGTGCCAGCAGCTTACAGAACGAAGCTTTCTTT. Residues: CASSLQNEAFF. The chain joins TRBV7-9 to TRBJ1-1, with unresolved D. V was shortened by 2 bases and J by 8 bases, with 6 bases between the two germline ends. Germline values: CDR1 SEHNR, CDR2 FQNEAQ (reference sequence). The CDR3 length is 11 residues.

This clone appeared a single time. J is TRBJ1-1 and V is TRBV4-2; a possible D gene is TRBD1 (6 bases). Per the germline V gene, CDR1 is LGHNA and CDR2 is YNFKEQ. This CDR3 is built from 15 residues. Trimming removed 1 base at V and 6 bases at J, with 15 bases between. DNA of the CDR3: TGTGCCAGCAGCCAAGTTGAGATTAGGGGGGCTGAAGCTTTCTTT. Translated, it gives CASSQVEIRGAEAFF.

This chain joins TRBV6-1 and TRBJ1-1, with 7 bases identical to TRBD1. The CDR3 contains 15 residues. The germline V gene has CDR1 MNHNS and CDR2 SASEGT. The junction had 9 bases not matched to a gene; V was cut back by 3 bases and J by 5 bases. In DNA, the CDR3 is TGTGCCAGCAGTGAGGAGGGGGCCGGGGGGACTGAAGCTTTCTTT. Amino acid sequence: CASSEEGAGGTEAFF.

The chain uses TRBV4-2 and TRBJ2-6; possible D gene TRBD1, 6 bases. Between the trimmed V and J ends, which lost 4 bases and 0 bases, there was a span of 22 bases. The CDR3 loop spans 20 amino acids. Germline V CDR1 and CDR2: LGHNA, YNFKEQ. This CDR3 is CASSPTARPGAPSGANVLTF. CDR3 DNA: TGTGCCAGCAGCCCCACCGCGAGGCCAGGGGCCCCCTCTGGGGCCAACGTCCTGACTTTC.

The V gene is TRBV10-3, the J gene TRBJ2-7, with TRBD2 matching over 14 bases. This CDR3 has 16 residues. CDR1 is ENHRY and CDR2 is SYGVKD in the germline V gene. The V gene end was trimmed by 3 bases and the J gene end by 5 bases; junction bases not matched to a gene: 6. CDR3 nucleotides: TGTGCCATCAGTGATACCGGGACTAGCGGGAGTAACGAGCAGTACTTC. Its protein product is CAISDTGTSGSNEQYF.

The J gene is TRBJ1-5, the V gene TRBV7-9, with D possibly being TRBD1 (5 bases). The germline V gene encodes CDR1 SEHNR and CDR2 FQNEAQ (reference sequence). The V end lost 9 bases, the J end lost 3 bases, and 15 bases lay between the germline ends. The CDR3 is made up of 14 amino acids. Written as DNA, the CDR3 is TGTGCCAGGGGGGGGTGGCAGGACAATCAGCCCCAGCATTTT. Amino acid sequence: CARGGWQDNQPQHF.

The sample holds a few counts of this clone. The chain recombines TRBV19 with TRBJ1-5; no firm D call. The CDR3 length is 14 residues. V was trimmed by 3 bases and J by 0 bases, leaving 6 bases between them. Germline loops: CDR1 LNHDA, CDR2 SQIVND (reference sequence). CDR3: CASSIGYSNQPQHF. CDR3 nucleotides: TGTGCCAGTAGTATTGGTTATAGCAATCAGCCCCAGCATTTT.

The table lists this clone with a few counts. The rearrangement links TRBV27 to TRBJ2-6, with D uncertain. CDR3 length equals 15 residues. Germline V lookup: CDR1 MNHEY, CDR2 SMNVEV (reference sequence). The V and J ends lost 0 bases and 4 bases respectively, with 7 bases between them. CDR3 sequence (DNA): TGTGCCAGCAGTTTATCCCATGGAGGGGCCAACGTCCTGACTTTC. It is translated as CASSLSHGGANVLTF.

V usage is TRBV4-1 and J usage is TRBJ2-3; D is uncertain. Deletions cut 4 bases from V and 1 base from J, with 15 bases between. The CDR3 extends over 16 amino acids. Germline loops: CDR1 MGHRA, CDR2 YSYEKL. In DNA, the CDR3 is TGCGCCAGCAGCCCCGGGCCCCTGACTGGCACAGATACGCAGTATTTT. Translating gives CASSPGPLTGTDTQYF.

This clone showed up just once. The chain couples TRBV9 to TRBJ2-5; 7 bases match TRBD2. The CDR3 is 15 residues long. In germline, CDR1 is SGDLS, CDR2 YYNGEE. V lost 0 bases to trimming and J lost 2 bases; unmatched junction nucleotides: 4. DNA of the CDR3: TGTGCCAGCAGCGTAGTCTCCGGGGGGCAAGAGACCCAGTACTTC. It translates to CASSVVSGGQETQYF.

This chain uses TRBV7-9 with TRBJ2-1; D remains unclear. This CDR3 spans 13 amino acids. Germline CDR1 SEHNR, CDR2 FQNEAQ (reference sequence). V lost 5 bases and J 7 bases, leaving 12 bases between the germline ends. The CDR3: CASSAPIRNEQFF. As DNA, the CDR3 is TGTGCCAGCAGCGCGCCGATACGAAATGAGCAGTTCTTC.

The CDR3 protein is CASSQTPTTNEKLFF. As DNA, the CDR3 is TGTGCCAGCAGTCAAACACCCACAACTAATGAAAAACTGTTTTTT. The chain has TRBV7-6 and TRBJ1-4; D ambiguous. Germline assignment: CDR1 SGHVS and CDR2 FNYEAQ. Deletions cut 6 bases from V and 0 bases from J, with 11 bases between. The CDR3 consists of 15 residues.

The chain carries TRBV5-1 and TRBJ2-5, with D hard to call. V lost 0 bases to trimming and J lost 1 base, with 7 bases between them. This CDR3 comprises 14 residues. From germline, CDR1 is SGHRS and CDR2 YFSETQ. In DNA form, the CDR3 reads TGCGCCAGCAGCTTGGGCAACAGCCAAGAGACCCAGTACTTC. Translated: CASSLGNSQETQYF.

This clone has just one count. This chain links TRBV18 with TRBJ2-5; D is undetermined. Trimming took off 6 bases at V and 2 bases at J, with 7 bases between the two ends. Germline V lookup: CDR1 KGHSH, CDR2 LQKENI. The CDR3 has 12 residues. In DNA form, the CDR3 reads TGTGCCAGCTCGCATTATCAAGAGACCCAGTACTTC. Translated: CASSHYQETQYF. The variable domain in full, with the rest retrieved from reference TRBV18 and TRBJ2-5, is NAGVMQNPRHLVRRRGQEARLRCSPMKGHSHVYWYRQLPEEGLKFMVYLQKENIIDESGMPKERFSAEFPKEGPSILRIQQVVRGDSAAYFCASSHYQETQYFGPGTRLLVL.

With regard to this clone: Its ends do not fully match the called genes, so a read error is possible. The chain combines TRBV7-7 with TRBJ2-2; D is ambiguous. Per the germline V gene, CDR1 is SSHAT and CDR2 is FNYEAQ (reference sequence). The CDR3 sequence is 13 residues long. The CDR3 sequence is CASSPTITGELFF. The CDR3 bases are TGTGCTAGCAGCCCCACGATCACCGGGGAGCTGTTTTTT.

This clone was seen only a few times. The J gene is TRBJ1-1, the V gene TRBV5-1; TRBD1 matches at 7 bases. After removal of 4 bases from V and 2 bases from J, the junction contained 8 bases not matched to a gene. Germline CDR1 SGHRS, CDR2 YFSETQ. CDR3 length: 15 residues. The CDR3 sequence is CASSPAGTDNTEAFF. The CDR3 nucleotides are TGCGCCAGCAGCCCCGCCGGGACAGATAACACTGAAGCTTTCTTT.

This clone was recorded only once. Here the CDR3 DNA reads TGTGCTAGTGGTCGATCCCGGGACAGTACCTACGAGCAGTACTTC. This translates into CASGRSRDSTYEQYF. This chain connects TRBV12-5 to TRBJ2-7; 7 positions agree with TRBD1. The V segment lost 5 bases and the J segment 2 bases; nucleotides outside the gene matches: 9. The CDR3 contains 15 residues. CDR1 and CDR2 (germline): LGHNT, FRNRAP.

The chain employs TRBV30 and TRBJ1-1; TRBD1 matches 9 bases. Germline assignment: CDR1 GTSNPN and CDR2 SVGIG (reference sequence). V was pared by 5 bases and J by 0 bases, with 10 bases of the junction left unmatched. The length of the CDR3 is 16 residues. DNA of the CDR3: TGTGCCTGGGTACCGGGACAGGGACCTATGAACACTGAAGCTTTCTTT. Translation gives CAWVPGQGPMNTEAFF.